This T cell receptor (beta chain) was obtained from a study of shared clonotypes between healthy human individuals. The study's findings and limits: For sorted subsets, rarefaction showed incomplete sequencing despite large depth.

The table came from immunoSEQ multiplex PCR; TCRdb's copy has only in-frame clones and leaves some out. This repertoire shows 1.5 million to 2.5 million clones, about 95% found once; its top ten account for more than 0.95%. Positively selected for CCR7, the CD45RO-negative cells used as naive CD8 cells excluded terminally differentiated effector memory CD45RA+ cells. Every donor, a Caucasian adult, lived in Nashville, Tennessee. Germline CDR1 MNHNY, CDR2 SVGAGI (reference sequence). The CDR3 is made up of 15 amino acids. V lost 5 bases to trimming and J lost 3 bases; unmatched junction nucleotides: 6. In regard to this clone: Its target is unknown.

The sequence was collected from a young man in good health. Input material: naive CD8+ T cells sorted from blood. The chain joins TRBV6-6 to TRBJ1-2; 10 nucleotides match TRBD1. The CDR3 bases are TGTGCCAGCAGTCCCCGGGACAGGGGAGACTATGGCTACACCTTC. Translating gives CASSPRDRGDYGYTF.